These T cell receptor beta chains were read from a single sample in a study of cytomegalovirus exposure and HLA in healthy donors. Sequenced by immunoSEQ multiplex PCR; TCRdb stores in-frame clones only, minus some. Found here are about 200,000 clones, around three quarters of them singletons; the top ten hold under 2%. Sample: PBMCs. These receptors originate from a man aged 25-45 years in good health and CMV-seronegative. Each CDR3 is given with its conserved first and last residue. A D gene is named only where the DNA matches it firmly. Clone size is stated in some rows and not others, as once, few, many or a class when expanded.

V gene	D gene	J gene	clone size	CDR3 protein	CDR3 DNA
TRBV6-5	TRBD2	TRBJ2-7	few	CASRPPTSASYEQYF	TGTGCCAGCAGACCCCCGACTAGCGCATCCTACGAGCAGTACTTC
TRBV18	NA	TRBJ1-4	once	CASSPTERGEKLFF	TGTGCCAGCTCCCCGACCGAGAGAGGAGAAAAACTGTTTTTT
TRBV30	NA	TRBJ2-7	NA	CAWGLSYEQYF	TGTGCCTGGGGACTTTCCTACGAGCAGTACTTC
TRBV27	NA	TRBJ2-7	few	CASRGEGRAYEQYF	TGTGCCAGCAGGGGCGAAGGCAGAGCCTACGAGCAGTACTTC
TRBV5-1	NA	TRBJ2-5	NA	CASSSTGQLRETQYF	TGCGCCAGCAGCTCGACTGGACAGTTGAGAGAGACCCAGTACTTC
TRBV19	NA	TRBJ1-5	once	CASRGGAHSTVIENQPQHF	TGTGCCAGTAGGGGAGGGGCACATAGCACAGTCATCGAGAATCAGCCCCAGCATTTT
TRBV30	TRBD2	TRBJ2-4	few	CAWRTGGVAKNIQYF	TGTGCCTGGAGGACGGGGGGAGTAGCCAAAAACATTCAGTACTTC
TRBV4-1	NA	TRBJ1-3	NA	CASSQEPGGSGNTIYF	TGCGCCAGCAGCCAAGAGCCGGGGGGCAGCGGAAACACCATATATTTT
TRBV7-3	NA	TRBJ2-1	NA	CASSLNSYNEQFF	TGTGCCAGCAGCTTAAACAGTTACAATGAGCAGTTCTTC
TRBV4-1	NA	TRBJ2-1	NA	CASSQVAVYNEQFF	TGCGCCAGCAGCCAAGTAGCAGTTTACAATGAGCAGTTCTTC